This T cell receptor beta chain was sequenced for a study of cytomegalovirus exposure and HLA in healthy donors. Germline assignment: CDR1 SGHTS and CDR2 YDEGEE. The CDR3 totals 15 residues. V gave up 3 bases and J gave up 2 bases; unmatched junction bases: 2. As concerns this clone: The target antigen is unknown.

PCR employed 60 Vbeta and 13 Jbeta primers. Measured with immunoSEQ multiplex PCR; TCRdb has only the in-frame clones, and not every one. This sample carries 150,000 to 200,000 clones, approximately 84% of them seen once, and the ten largest clones take about 4.4%. Study findings and constraints: A cluster of highly shared sequence variants was likely a sequencing artifact. A later look showed TCR association rates differing by HLA locus, highest for DRB1 and lowest for HLA-C. Overall, around 160 TCR beta chains were annotated as cytomegalovirus-associated.

This sequence was found in a woman aged 45-65 years in good health and CMV-seropositive. The sample taken for sequencing was PBMCs. V is TRBV5-8 and J is TRBJ2-3; 11 bases align to TRBD1. For the CDR3, the DNA is TGTGCCAGCAGCTATGGACAGGGGGCCACAGATACGCAGTATTTT. It yields the protein CASSYGQGATDTQYF.